These 21 T cell receptor beta chains were all obtained from the same sample, sequenced in a study of early T cells in non-severe SARS-CoV-2 infection. TCRdb re-analysed the 5' RACE reads in MiXCR, keeping a single row per CDR3 protein. The repertoire holds more than 90,000 distinct CDR3 sequences, with over 10% as singletons. The sequenced sample was whole blood. These receptors all stem from an adult who was a healthcare worker with PCR-confirmed SARS-CoV-2 infection or an uninfected control (not recorded which).

This clonotype was seen a handful of times. This chain uses TRBV18 with TRBJ2-7; D is perhaps TRBD1 (6 bases). Trimming took off 3 bases at V and 3 bases at J, with 12 bases between the two ends. The CDR3 covers 14 residues. Looked up from germline, CDR1 is KGHSH and CDR2 is LQKENI. The CDR3 nucleotides are TGTGCCAGCTCACCGCAACAGGGCTACTACGAGCAGTACTTC. This sequence encodes CASSPQQGYYEQYF.

This clonotype occurred many times. V gene TRBV28 combines with J gene TRBJ1-5; 7 nucleotides agree with TRBD1. The junction had 6 bases not matched to a gene; V was cut back by 9 bases and J by 7 bases. The CDR3 length is 12 residues. CDR1 is MDHEN and CDR2 is SYDVKM in the germline V gene. The CDR3 coding sequence is TGTGCCAGTTTTCTCAGGGGGCAGCCCCAGCATTTT. This gives the protein CASFLRGQPQHF.

This clonotype has more than one count but fewer than ten. V is TRBV11-1 and J is TRBJ2-1; D uncertain. CDR3 length: 11 residues. V dropped 4 bases and J dropped 8 bases, with 6 bases sitting between them. Germline assignment: CDR1 SGHAT and CDR2 FQDESV (reference sequence). The CDR3 sequence is CASSSTHEQFF. In DNA form, the CDR3 reads TGTGCCAGCAGCTCGACCCATGAGCAGTTCTTC.

This clonotype was recorded many times. V gene TRBV18 combines with J gene TRBJ2-7; 8 bases line up with TRBD2. Germline V lookup: CDR1 KGHSH, CDR2 LQKENI. With 2 bases clipped from V and 3 bases from J, the junction kept 6 bases outside the gene matches. The CDR3 is 15 residues long. The CDR3 is CASSPASGGGYEQYF. DNA for the CDR3: TGTGCCAGCTCACCAGCGAGCGGGGGAGGCTACGAGCAGTACTTC.

The rearrangement uses TRBV19 and TRBJ2-1; no clear D. From germline, CDR1 is LNHDA and CDR2 SQIVND (reference sequence). The ends were cut back, 2 bases at V and 5 bases at J, with 7 bases in the middle. The CDR3 spans 13 residues. The DNA for the CDR3 is TGTGCCAGTAGTATAATACAAGACAATGAGCAGTTCTTC. Translated, it gives CASSIIQDNEQFF.

This clonotype was seen at least ten times. V and J are TRBV6-5 and TRBJ1-1, with 8 positions matching TRBD1. Germline-derived CDR1 and CDR2 are MNHEY and SVGAGI. Trimming at V came to 5 bases and at J to 5 bases, leaving 4 bases not matched to a gene. This CDR3 is 13 amino acids long. The CDR3 DNA is TGTGCCAGCAGTCAGACAGGGGAGACTGAAGCTTTCTTT. Translating it yields CASSQTGETEAFF.

This clonotype was detected many times. The V and J genes are TRBV29-1 and TRBJ1-2; the D gene is possibly TRBD1 (5 bases). CDR1 SQVTM and CDR2 ANQGSEA come from the germline V gene. The V and J ends lost 7 bases and 3 bases respectively, with 12 bases between them. The CDR3 consists of 12 residues. Here the CDR3 DNA reads TGCAGCGCCCGGTGGGGGGACTATGGCTACACCTTC. Its translation: CSARWGDYGYTF. Full variable domain (rest looked up from reference TRBV29-1 and TRBJ1-2): SAVISQKPSRDICQRGTSLTIQCQVDSQVTMMFWYRQQPGQSLTLIATANQGSEATYESGFVIDKFPISRPNLTFSTLTVSNMSPEDSSIYLCSARWGDYGYTFGSGTRLTVV.

This clonotype was seen many times. The rearrangement links TRBV11-2 to TRBJ1-6; D uncertain. The CDR3 length is 12 residues. V was cut by 4 bases and J by 14 bases, with 12 bases left in between. From germline, CDR1 is SGHAT and CDR2 FQNNGV. The CDR3 here is CASSSISGTLHF. CDR3 DNA: TGTGCCAGCAGCTCCATAAGTGGGACCCTCCACTTT.

The sample holds a few counts of this clonotype. This chain joins TRBV12-3 or TRBV12-4 and TRBJ2-2; no definite D call. V was shortened by 5 bases and J by 2 bases, with 9 bases between the two germline ends. The CDR3 runs 14 residues. The CDR3 sequence is CASSKDANTGELFF. CDR3 DNA: TGTGCCAGCAGTAAGGATGCAAACACCGGGGAGCTGTTTTTT.

The chain has TRBV7-9 and TRBJ1-1; D remains ambiguous. The CDR3 totals 11 residues. The germline V and J ends were trimmed by 1 base and 11 bases, with 8 bases remaining between them. Germline-derived CDR1 and CDR2 are SEHNR and FQNEAQ (reference sequence). The CDR3 loop is CASSLDTRAFF. CDR3 in DNA: TGTGCCAGCAGCTTAGATACAAGGGCTTTCTTT.

This clonotype was observed many times. The chain uses TRBV20-1 and TRBJ1-5, with D perhaps matching TRBD1 (5 bases). Trimming left V 6 bases short and J 4 bases short, with 25 bases between. The CDR3 covers 17 residues. CDR1 DFQATT and CDR2 SNEGSKA come from the germline V gene (reference sequence). The CDR3 DNA reads TGCAGTGCCAAGTCCAGGGTAAAGGGTCGAGAGAATCAGCCCCAGCATTTT. Protein sequence: CSAKSRVKGRENQPQHF.

V and J are TRBV18 and TRBJ1-1, with TRBD1 matching 7 bases. The CDR3 sequence is 13 residues long. V lost 6 bases, J lost 7 bases, and 8 bases stayed unmatched. CDR1 and CDR2 (germline): KGHSH, LQKENI. This chain's CDR3 is CASSPGRGIEAFF. The CDR3 coding sequence is TGTGCCAGCTCCCCAGGCAGGGGGATTGAAGCTTTCTTT. Looking up the rest from reference TRBV18 and TRBJ1-1 gives the full variable domain: NAGVMQNPRHLVRRRGQEARLRCSPMKGHSHVYWYRQLPEEGLKFMVYLQKENIIDESGMPKERFSAEFPKEGPSILRIQQVVRGDSAAYFCASSPGRGIEAFFGQGTRLTVV.

Turning to this clonotype: The junction departs from the called germline gene at one end, perhaps through a read error. The chain combines TRBV7-7 with TRBJ2-2; D unclear. From germline, CDR1 is SSHAT and CDR2 FNYEAQ (reference sequence). CDR3 length equals 13 residues. CDR3 coding DNA: TGTGCTAGCAGCCCCTCCATCACCGGGGAGCTGTTTTTT. Translated: CASSPSITGELFF.

V and J are TRBV7-2 and TRBJ1-4, with 8 positions matching TRBD1. Germline-derived CDR1 and CDR2 are SGHTA and FQGNSA. This CDR3 region has 15 residues. The J segment lost 8 bases and the V segment lost 1 base, leaving 6 bases of the junction unmatched. For the CDR3, the DNA is TGTGCCAGCAGCTTAGTCAGGGGGCGAGGAGAAAAACTGTTTTTT. It is translated as CASSLVRGRGEKLFF.

This clonotype has at least ten counts. This chain uses TRBV7-2 with TRBJ2-1; 7 bases fit TRBD2. The length of the CDR3 is 14 residues. The germline V gene has CDR1 SGHTA and CDR2 FQGNSA. With V trimmed by 5 bases and J by 6 bases, 7 bases remained unmatched. The CDR3 DNA reads as TGTGCCAGCAGCCTCGGACTAGGTCCCAATGAGCAGTTCTTC. This translates into CASSLGLGPNEQFF.

CDR3 DNA: TGTGCCAGCAGCCGACTAGCGGGGGGGTACAATGAGCAGTTCTTC. This gives the protein CASSRLAGGYNEQFF. The chain carries TRBV6-5 and TRBJ2-1; 14 positions agree with TRBD2. The CDR3 runs to 15 residues. The germline V gene encodes CDR1 MNHEY and CDR2 SVGAGI. The V segment lost 6 bases and the J segment 4 bases; nucleotides outside the gene matches: 2.

This clonotype has ten or more counts. The chain joins TRBV4-3 to TRBJ2-7; no definite D call. The CDR3 covers 14 residues. The germline V gene has CDR1 LGHNA and CDR2 YSLEER. Trimming cost V 0 bases and J 3 bases, with 9 bases left between them. CDR3 loop: CASSQDVRNYEQYF. CDR3 coding DNA: TGCGCCAGCAGCCAAGACGTCAGGAACTACGAGCAGTACTTC.

V is TRBV6-2 or TRBV6-3 and J is TRBJ2-1; D unclear. The CDR3 is made up of 15 amino acids. The germline CDR1 and CDR2 sequences are MNHEY and SVGEGT. Between the trimmed V and J ends, which lost 0 bases and 10 bases, there was a span of 16 bases. CDR3: CASSYSRLPNNEQFF. In nucleotides, the CDR3 is TGTGCCAGCAGTTACTCCAGGCTCCCTAATAACGAGCAGTTCTTC.

This clonotype was recorded a few times. This chain uses TRBV6-2 or TRBV6-3 with TRBJ2-7; D unresolved. The CDR3 covers 11 residues. V lost 2 bases to trimming and J lost 6 bases, with 5 bases between them. Germline CDR1 and CDR2: MNHEY and SVGEGT. Here the CDR3 DNA reads TGTGCCAGCAGTTACGACACCGAGCAGTACTTC. It yields the protein CASSYDTEQYF.

The chain is built from TRBV7-6 and TRBJ2-3; 9 bases map to TRBD2. V lost 1 base to trimming and J lost 2 bases; unmatched junction nucleotides: 1. The germline V gene has CDR1 SGHVS and CDR2 FNYEAQ. This CDR3 comprises 15 residues. This CDR3 is CASSLVAGATDTQYF. Written as DNA, the CDR3 is TGTGCCAGCAGCTTAGTAGCGGGGGCCACAGATACGCAGTATTTT.

This clonotype was seen a handful of times. V is TRBV11-2 and J is TRBJ1-1; 8 bases are shared with TRBD1. Germline loops: CDR1 SGHAT, CDR2 FQNNGV. The CDR3 loop spans 16 amino acids. Trimming removed 1 base from V and 2 bases from J; junction bases left unmatched: 6. The CDR3 is CASSLGGAGGNTEAFF. CDR3 nucleotides: TGTGCCAGCAGCTTAGGAGGGGCAGGGGGCAACACTGAAGCTTTCTTT.